This T cell receptor beta chain was documented in a study of T cell repertoires and HLA-DP antigens. Overall study context: Transduced HeLa cells presented HLA-DP to CD4+ T cells.

This table comes from immunoSEQ multiplex PCR, and its TCRdb copy is limited to in-frame clones, with some not included. This table holds roughly 110,000 clones, about 91% found once. As regards this clone: Its antigen is currently unknown.

The clonotype was recovered from a young woman in good health and CMV-seronegative. Input material: CD4+ T cells from PBMCs.

The CDR3 here is CAISDAGSGANVLTF. The CDR3 DNA follows: TGTGCCATCAGTGACGCAGGCTCTGGGGCCAACGTCCTGACTTTC. The chain carries TRBV10-3 and TRBJ2-6, with D unclear. The CDR3 consists of 15 residues. From germline, CDR1 is ENHRY and CDR2 SYGVKD. V lost 3 bases and J lost 0, with 6 bases in between.